This T cell receptor beta chain is from a study of follicular helper T cells after annual influenza vaccination. Libraries were prepared by immunoSEQ multiplex PCR; TCRdb keeps only in-frame clonotypes and omits some of them. The sample has around 8,700 clones; 82% are singletons. Time point noted: 2015-2016 season, 7 days after influenza vaccination. This sequence was found in an adult who received the influenza vaccine. The material was CXCR5+ CD38- circulating T follicular helper cells from blood, obtained 7 days after influenza vaccination. Subset defined: circulating Tfh, non-naive CD4+CXCR5+PD-1+ (ICOS+CD38+ or ICOS-CD38-).

The CDR3 region is CASSHGQEDTQYF. CDR3 coding DNA: TGTGCCAGTAGTCATGGACAGGAGGATACGCAGTATTTT. The J gene is TRBJ2-3, the V gene TRBV19, with 7 bases fitting TRBD1. Trimming removed 5 bases from V and 6 bases from J; junction bases left unmatched: 5. Per germline, CDR1 LNHDA and CDR2 SQIVND (reference sequence). There are 13 residues in the CDR3.